In this sample, the clone carrying this TCR beta chain turned up many times. This specimen belongs to a study of T cells in Graves' hyperthyroidism and ophthalmopathy. Looked up from germline, CDR1 is MDHEN and CDR2 is SYDVKM. This CDR3 is 14 amino acids long. The trim removed 5 bases at V and 3 bases at J, leaving 6 bases unmatched. From RNA transcripts, TCR beta CDR3 regions were amplified. The HTBI primer set was used in a first-round RT-PCR of the TCR CDR3. TCRdb redid the calling of the multiplex PCR reads with MiXCR, one entry per CDR3 protein. The sample holds over 650,000 distinct CDR3 sequences, 15% to 20% seen once.

V usage is TRBV28 and J usage is TRBJ2-7; 8 bases fit TRBD1. This clonotype originated in a young man with Graves' hyperthyroidism. Sequenced input: blood. For the CDR3, the DNA is TGTGCCAGCAGTGGGGGGACAGGTGTCTACGAGCAGTACTTC. Its protein product is CASSGGTGVYEQYF. The full variable domain, with the rest looked up from reference TRBV28 and TRBJ2-7, is DVKVTQSSRYLVKRTGEKVFLECVQDMDHENMFWYRQDPGLGLRLIYFSYDVKMKEKGDIPEGYSVSREKKERFSLILESASTNQTSMYLCASSGGTGVYEQYFGPGTRLTVT.